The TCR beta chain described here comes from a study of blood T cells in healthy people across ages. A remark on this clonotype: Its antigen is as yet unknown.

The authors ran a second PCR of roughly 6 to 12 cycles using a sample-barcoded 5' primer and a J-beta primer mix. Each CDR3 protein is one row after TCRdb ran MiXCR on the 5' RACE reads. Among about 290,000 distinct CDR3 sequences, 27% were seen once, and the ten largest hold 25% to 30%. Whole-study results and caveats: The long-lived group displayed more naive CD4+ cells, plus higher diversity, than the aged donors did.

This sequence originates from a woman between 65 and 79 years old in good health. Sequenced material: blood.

CDR3 sequence reads: CASSLTQTNGYTF. Here the CDR3 DNA reads TGTGCCAGCAGCCTCACACAGACTAATGGCTACACCTTC. The chain has TRBV3-1 and TRBJ1-2; no reliable D call. CDR3 length equals 13 residues. The germline CDR1 and CDR2 sequences are LGHDT and YNNKEL (reference sequence). Trimming cost V 4 bases and J 6 bases, with 12 bases left between them.